This T cell receptor (beta chain) was documented in a study of beta chain features in type 1 diabetes. Regarding this clone: Its antigen is unidentified.

Findings and limits, study-wide: The study left unresolved whether HLA type influences TCRB rearrangement.

CD4+ naive, central memory, regulatory and stem cell-like memory subsets were isolated by sorting on CD45RO/CCR7/CD25/CD127/CD95/CD27. Purities over 98% were achieved in all sorted populations. The CDR3 consists of 12 residues. Germline loops: CDR1 SGHVS, CDR2 FNYEAQ. V dropped 3 bases and J dropped 6 bases, with 7 bases sitting between them. The authors reverse transcribed all of the isolated RNA, so sequencing captured expressed TCRB transcripts. Naive, central memory and regulatory T cell samples averaged roughly 3.7 million reads. Some clones are missing from TCRdb's copy, which holds only in-frame ones; the method was immunoSEQ multiplex PCR. The sample consists of 150,000 to 190,000 clones, approximately 12% of them appearing once.

This TCR came from a man in his late teens or twenties in good health. The V call is TRBV7-6, the J call TRBJ2-3, with D uncertain. The sample comprised central memory CD4+ T cells from blood. The CDR3 sequence is CASSFGVDTQYF. The DNA of the CDR3 is TGTGCCAGCAGCTTTGGGGTTGATACGCAGTATTTT.